The source of this T cell receptor (beta chain) is a study of CD8 T cells in Susac syndrome. The CDR3 loop spans 12 amino acids. The V gene lost 6 bases and the J gene lost 4 bases, with 10 bases spanning the gap. The germline V gene encodes CDR1 MNHNS and CDR2 SASEGT. RNA totalling 0.5 to 1 ug underwent reverse transcription with random hexamers. TCRdb processed the immunoSEQ multiplex PCR reads anew with MiXCR; each CDR3 protein has one entry. Of tens of thousands of distinct CDR3 sequences listed, more than 85% are singletons. The sequenced sample was CD8+ T cells from PBMCs. V usage is TRBV6-1 and J usage is TRBJ2-7; no firm D call. This clonotype originated in a human donor in good health. The CDR3 DNA reads as TGTGCCAGCAGAGAAATTAAGTACGAGCAGTACTTC. Translated, it gives CASREIKYEQYF.